The 13 T cell receptor beta chains given below trace back to one sample, sequenced in a study of cytomegalovirus exposure and HLA in healthy donors. It was with 60 Vbeta and 13 Jbeta primers that the PCR ran. Method: immunoSEQ multiplex PCR; TCRdb's copy keeps in-frame clones and lacks some. The table records 150,000 or so clones, around 79% of them present only once. The specimen sequenced was PBMCs. The receptors originated from a man aged 30 to 45 in good health and CMV-seropositive.

The chain joins TRBV9 to TRBJ1-2, with a tentative D call TRBD1 (6 bases). The CDR3 runs 15 residues. Looked up from germline, CDR1 is SGDLS and CDR2 is YYNGEE. The V gene lost 4 bases and the J gene lost 4 bases, with 17 bases spanning the gap. The CDR3 is CASSPEGTRGYGYTF. In DNA form, the CDR3 reads TGTGCCAGCAGCCCTGAAGGAACCAGGGGCTATGGCTACACCTTC. The full variable domain, its missing parts supplied by reference TRBV9 and TRBJ1-2, is DSGVTQTPKHLITATGQRVTLRCSPRSGDLSVYWYQQSLDQGLQFLIQYYNGEERAKGNILERFSAQQFPDLHSELNLSSLELGDSALYFCASSPEGTRGYGYTFGSGTRLTVV.

This chain joins TRBV2 and TRBJ2-7; 8 bases match TRBD2. V trimming: 6 bases; J trimming: 6 bases; junction bases outside the gene matches: 10. The CDR3 length is 14 residues. The germline CDR1 and CDR2 sequences are SNHLY and FYNNEI. The CDR3 coding sequence is TGTGCCAGCAGGAGGGGCGGGGGGTTTTTCGAGCAGTACTTC. This encodes CASRRGGGFFEQYF.

J is TRBJ2-7 and V is TRBV7-9; D not certain. The V and J ends lost 3 bases and 4 bases respectively, with 10 bases between them. Per the germline V gene, CDR1 is SEHNR and CDR2 is FQNEAQ (reference sequence). This CDR3 region has 13 residues. CDR3 residues: CASSFGRSYEQYF. The CDR3 nucleotides read TGTGCCAGCAGCTTTGGCAGAAGTTACGAGCAGTACTTC. Full variable domain (rest looked up from reference TRBV7-9 and TRBJ2-7): DTGVSQNPRHKITKRGQNVTFRCDPISEHNRLYWYRQTLGQGPEFLTYFQNEAQLEKSRLLSDRFSAERPKGSFSTLEIQRTEQGDSAMYLCASSFGRSYEQYFGPGTRLTVT.

This clone was detected only a few times. V is TRBV11-3 and J is TRBJ2-1, with 7 nucleotides matching TRBD2. V lost 3 bases to trimming and J lost 4 bases; unmatched junction nucleotides: 3. This CDR3 is 14 amino acids long. CDR1 is SGHNT, CDR2 YENEEA, per germline. The CDR3 reads CASSFQAGYNEQFF. The CDR3 DNA is TGTGCCAGCAGCTTCCAAGCGGGGTACAATGAGCAGTTCTTC.

The chain joins TRBV5-5 to TRBJ2-1, with 8 bases identical to TRBD1. CDR3 length: 15 amino acids. Germline values: CDR1 SGHKS, CDR2 YYEKEE (reference sequence). J was trimmed by 5 bases and V by 0 bases; bases with no gene match: 4. The CDR3 region has the DNA TGTGCCAGCAGCTTGGGACAGGGGAGTCACAATGAGCAGTTCTTC. It yields the protein CASSLGQGSHNEQFF.

As for this clone: The same CDR3 arises from other DNA sequences in this sample as well. CDR3 loop: CASSLQGGNTEAFF. The CDR3 DNA follows: TGTGCCAGCAGTCTTCAGGGGGGGAACACTGAAGCTTTCTTT. The chain links TRBV27 to TRBJ1-1, with 7 bases aligning to TRBD1. CDR1 is MNHEY and CDR2 is SMNVEV in the germline V gene (reference sequence). V was pared by 5 bases and J by 1 base, with 4 bases of the junction left unmatched. This CDR3 has 14 residues.

This chain uses TRBV15 with TRBJ2-7, with 10 positions matching TRBD1. This CDR3 contains 14 residues. Germline V lookup: CDR1 LNHNV, CDR2 YYDKDF (reference sequence). The junction had 5 bases not matched to a gene; V was cut back by 5 bases and J by 4 bases. CDR3 residues: CATSPDRGGYEQYF. CDR3 in DNA: TGTGCCACCAGCCCGGACAGGGGGGGGTACGAGCAGTACTTC. Variable domain in full (rest from reference TRBV15 and TRBJ2-7): DAMVIQNPRYQVTQFGKPVTLSCSQTLNHNVMYWYQQKSSQAPKLLFHYYDKDFNNEADTPDNFQSRRPNTSFCFLDIRSPGLGDTAMYLCATSPDRGGYEQYFGPGTRLTVT.

This chain links TRBV6-5 with TRBJ2-7; 7 bases match TRBD2. V shed 2 bases, J shed 5 bases, and the junction held 0 bases outside the gene matches. Germline V gene lookup returns CDR1 MNHEY and CDR2 SVGAGI. The CDR3 consists of 12 residues. The CDR3 bases are TGTGCCAGCAGTTACCGGGGGGACGAGCAGTACTTC. Translated, it gives CASSYRGDEQYF.

The rearrangement links TRBV10-3 to TRBJ2-5, with D possibly TRBD1 on 5 matching bases. The length of the CDR3 is 14 residues. Germline values: CDR1 ENHRY, CDR2 SYGVKD. V was cut by 4 bases and J by 2 bases, with 11 bases left in between. For the CDR3, the DNA is TGTGCCATCAGTGGCAGCAGGGTTCAAGAGACCCAGTACTTC. Residues: CAISGSRVQETQYF.

Only one count was recorded for this clone. The chain links TRBV7-9 to TRBJ2-6; a possible D gene is TRBD1 (5 bases). The germline V gene has CDR1 SEHNR and CDR2 FQNEAQ (reference sequence). Trimming left V 3 bases short and J 2 bases short, with 14 bases between. The CDR3 spans 17 residues. The CDR3 region has the DNA TGTGCCAGCAGCTTCGCAGGGCCAAGGGCTGGGGCCAACGTCCTGACTTTC. This sequence encodes CASSFAGPRAGANVLTF.

V is TRBV7-9 and J is TRBJ2-3; D possibly corresponds to TRBD1 (6 bases). Germline CDR1 SEHNR, CDR2 FQNEAQ (reference sequence). This CDR3 has 14 amino acids. V was clipped by 6 bases and J by 3 bases, with 13 bases between them. The CDR3, as DNA: TGTGCCAGCAGTCCAGGGGTTAGGACAGATACGCAGTATTTT. Amino acids: CASSPGVRTDTQYF.

The CDR3 protein is CSVSAGYTDTQYF. The CDR3 nucleotides are TGCAGCGTTTCCGCAGGGTACACAGATACGCAGTATTTT. This rearrangement joins TRBV29-1 to TRBJ2-3, with a tentative D call TRBD1 (5 bases). The ends were cut back, 5 bases at V and 2 bases at J, with 11 bases in the middle. The CDR3 covers 13 residues. The V gene's germline CDR1 is SQVTM and CDR2 ANQGSEA.

This chain joins TRBV7-2 and TRBJ2-5; possible D gene TRBD2, 7 bases. V was cut by 0 bases and J by 5 bases, with 16 bases left in between. Germline-derived CDR1 and CDR2 are SGHTA and FQGNSA. The CDR3 covers 16 residues. The CDR3 loop reads CASSLAERGGWETQYF. The CDR3 DNA reads TGTGCCAGCAGCTTAGCGGAGAGGGGGGGCTGGGAGACCCAGTACTTC.